Detailed here is one T cell receptor beta chain. Its antigen is unknown. Sequencing used immunoSEQ multiplex PCR; TCRdb keeps in-frame clones, though not all of them. The repertoire holds approximately 400,000 clones, with under 95% as singletons. The data were obtained in a study of Ad26.COV2.S vaccination and SARS-CoV-2 variants. Study-level findings and limits: Analyses that measured TCR breadth and depth may have underestimated total T cell responses. Researchers reported similar non-spike TCR breadth in vaccine and placebo recipients. Once vaccination had occurred, spike-specific CD8+ and CD4+ T cell responses reportedly showed substantial breadth. Ad26.COV2.S recipients had broader spike-specific TCRs (P = 0.0014).

Trimming took off 4 bases at V and 1 base at J, with 12 bases between the two ends. The CDR3 has 14 amino acids. The germline CDR1 and CDR2 sequences are SGHDT and YYEEEE. The chain uses TRBV5-6 and TRBJ2-7; no clear D. Specimen: peripheral blood, collected after recovery from COVID-19. The clonotype comes from a human donor who had recovered from COVID-19. The CDR3 DNA sequence: TGTGCCAGCAGCCTGGGGATGGGGTCCTACGAGCAGTACTTC. Its protein product is CASSLGMGSYEQYF. Drawing the rest from reference TRBV5-6 and TRBJ2-7, the complete variable domain is DAGVTQSPTHLIKTRGQQVTLRCSPKSGHDTVSWYQQALGQGPQFIFQYYEEEERQRGNFPDRFSGHQFPNYSSELNVNALLLGDSALYLCASSLGMGSYEQYFGPGTRLTVT.